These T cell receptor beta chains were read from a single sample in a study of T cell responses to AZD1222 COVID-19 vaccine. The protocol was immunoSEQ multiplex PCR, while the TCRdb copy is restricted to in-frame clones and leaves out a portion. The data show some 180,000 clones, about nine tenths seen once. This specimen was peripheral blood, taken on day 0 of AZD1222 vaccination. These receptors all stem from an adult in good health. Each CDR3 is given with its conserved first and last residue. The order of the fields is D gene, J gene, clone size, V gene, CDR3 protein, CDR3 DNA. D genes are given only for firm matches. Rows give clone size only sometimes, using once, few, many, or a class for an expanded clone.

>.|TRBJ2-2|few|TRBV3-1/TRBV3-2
CASRSDRNKNTGELFF
TGTGCCAGCAGAAGCGACAGGAACAAAAACACCGGGGAGCTGTTTTTT
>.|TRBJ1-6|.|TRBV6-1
CASSEDRELGSPLHF
TGTGCCAGCAGTGAAGACAGGGAATTGGGCTCACCCCTCCACTTT
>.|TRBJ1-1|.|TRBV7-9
CASSSVGGVGEAFF
TGTGCCAGCAGCTCGGTCGGAGGAGTGGGGGAAGCTTTCTTT
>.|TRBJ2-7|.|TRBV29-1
CSVDTGTYEQYF
TGCAGCGTTGATACAGGGACCTACGAGCAGTACTTC
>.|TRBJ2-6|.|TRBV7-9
CASSLAFGVGANVLTF
TGTGCCAGCAGCTTAGCGTTCGGGGTTGGGGCCAACGTCCTGACTTTC
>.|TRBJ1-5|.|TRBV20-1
CSAPLNQPQHF
TGCAGTGCTCCCCTAAATCAGCCCCAGCATTTT
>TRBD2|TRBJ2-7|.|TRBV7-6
CASSLALGTSGAYEQYF
TGTGCCAGCAGCTTAGCGCTCGGGACTAGCGGAGCCTACGAGCAGTACTTC
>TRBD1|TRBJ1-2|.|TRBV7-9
CASSSSDRSGHGYTF
TGTGCCAGCAGCTCCTCGGACAGGTCCGGTCATGGCTACACCTTC
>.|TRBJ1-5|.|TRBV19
CASGSQQGGSNQPQHF
TGTGCCAGTGGATCTCAACAGGGTGGCAGCAATCAGCCCCAGCATTTT
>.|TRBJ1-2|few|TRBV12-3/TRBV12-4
CASSLNVFYGYTF
TGTGCCAGCAGTTTAAACGTTTTCTATGGCTACACCTTC
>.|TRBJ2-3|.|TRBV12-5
CASGGPHTQYF
TGTGCTAGTGGTGGGCCCCATACGCAGTATTTT
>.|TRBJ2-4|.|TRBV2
CASSEIFPNRLAKNIQYF
TGTGCCAGCAGTGAAATATTCCCGAACCGCCTAGCCAAAAACATTCAGTACTTC